This T cell receptor (beta chain) came from a study of shared clonotypes between healthy human individuals. Donors comprised only Caucasian adults living in Nashville, Tennessee. Here immunoSEQ multiplex PCR was the method, and the copy in TCRdb shows in-frame clones only, minus some. The sample comprises almost 750,000 clones, approximately 72% of which are singletons, and under 2% rests with the top ten. The germline CDR1 and CDR2 sequences are MNHEY and SMNVEV (reference sequence). The CDR3 has 15 amino acids. V lost 3 bases, J lost 1 base, and 13 bases lay in between. The clonotype comes from a woman in her thirties in good health. The sample comprised memory CD4+ T cells sorted from blood. Subset described: CD45RA-negative fraction. The chain employs TRBV27 and TRBJ2-7; unclear D gene. CDR3 protein: CASSFSSVASYEQYF. The CDR3 DNA reads as TGTGCCAGCAGTTTTTCATCGGTGGCGTCCTACGAGCAGTACTTC.